This T cell receptor beta chain comes out of a study of T cell repertoires in cytomegalovirus infection. Looking at the study overall: From public TCR beta signatures came an indication of both CMV infection and matching HLA type.

The V and J ends lost 8 bases and 7 bases respectively, with 5 bases between them. Germline lookup yields CDR1 MDHEN and CDR2 SYDVKM. The CDR3 has 9 residues. TCRdb recomputed calls from the reads with MiXCR, one row per CDR3 protein. The table lists around 130,000 distinct CDR3 sequences, approximately 24% of them singletons. This clonotype has a handful of counts. The antigen is not known. General observations from the study: Within the response measured ex vivo, HLA-C-restricted CMV-specific TCR beta clonotypes were dominant.

The material sequenced was PBMCs, sequenced either directly or after in vitro stimulation (not recorded which). V is TRBV28 and J is TRBJ1-2; D is undetermined. This clonotype was sampled from a human donor in good health (CMV status not recorded). Some clones in this sample may be carry-over from other donors' samples. The CDR3 reads CASGLGYTF. Written as DNA, the CDR3 is TGTGCCAGCGGGCTTGGCTACACCTTC.